This TCR beta chain is from a study of T cell responses to AZD1222 COVID-19 vaccine. Profiled with immunoSEQ multiplex PCR; TCRdb holds only in-frame clones, not every one. The table lists roughly 80,000 clones, 80% to 95% of them singletons. The study, taken as a whole, reports: Across spike, vaccine-associated CD4 TCRs were found, dominant at 160-218 and 743-854. It should be noted that donors were predominantly white British and more often female, and clonal diversity was possibly underestimated. Researchers took repertoire samples only after the peak T cell response had come.

With respect to this clone: The antigen is unknown. Within the sample, other DNA sequences also encode this same CDR3.

This CDR3 is 17 amino acids long. The chain couples TRBV21-1 to TRBJ2-7; the DNA was not compared with TRBD2, the D call given in the table. TRBV21-1 is deemed a pseudogene. The source is an adult in good health. The starting material was peripheral blood, obtained on day 0 of MenACWY control vaccination. The CDR3 region is CASSKAGPSGYSYEQYF. CDR3 DNA: TGTGCCAGCAGCAAGGCCGGGCCTAGCGGTTACTCCTACGAGCAGTACTTC.